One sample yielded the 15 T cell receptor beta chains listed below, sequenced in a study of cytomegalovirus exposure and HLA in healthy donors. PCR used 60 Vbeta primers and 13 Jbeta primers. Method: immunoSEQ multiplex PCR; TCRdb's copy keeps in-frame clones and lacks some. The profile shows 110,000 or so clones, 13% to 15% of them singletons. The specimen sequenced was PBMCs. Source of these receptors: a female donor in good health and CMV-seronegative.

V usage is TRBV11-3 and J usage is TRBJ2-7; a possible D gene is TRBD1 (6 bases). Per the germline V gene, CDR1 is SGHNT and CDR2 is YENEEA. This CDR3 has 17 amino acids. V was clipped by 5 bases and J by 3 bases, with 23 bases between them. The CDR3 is CASSEDRLSRASYEQYF. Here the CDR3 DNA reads TGTGCCAGCAGCGAAGACAGGCTGAGTAGGGCCAGCTACGAGCAGTACTTC.

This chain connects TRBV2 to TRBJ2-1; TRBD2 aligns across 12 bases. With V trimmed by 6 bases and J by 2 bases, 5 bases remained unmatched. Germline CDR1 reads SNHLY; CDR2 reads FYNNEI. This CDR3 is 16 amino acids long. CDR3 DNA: TGTGCCAGCAGGGGACTAGCGGGTTTCACCTACAATGAGCAGTTCTTC. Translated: CASRGLAGFTYNEQFF.

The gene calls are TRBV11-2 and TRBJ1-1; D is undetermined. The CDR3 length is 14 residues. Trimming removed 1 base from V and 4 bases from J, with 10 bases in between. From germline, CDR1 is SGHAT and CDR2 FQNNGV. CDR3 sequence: CASSLAEVFTEAFF. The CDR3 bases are TGTGCCAGCAGCTTAGCGGAGGTTTTCACTGAAGCTTTCTTT.

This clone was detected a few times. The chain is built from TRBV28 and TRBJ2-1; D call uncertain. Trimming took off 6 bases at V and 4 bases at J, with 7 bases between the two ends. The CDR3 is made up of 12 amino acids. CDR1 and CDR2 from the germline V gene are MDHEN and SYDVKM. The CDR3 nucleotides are TGTGCCAGCAGGACGGAGTACAATGAGCAGTTCTTC. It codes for CASRTEYNEQFF.

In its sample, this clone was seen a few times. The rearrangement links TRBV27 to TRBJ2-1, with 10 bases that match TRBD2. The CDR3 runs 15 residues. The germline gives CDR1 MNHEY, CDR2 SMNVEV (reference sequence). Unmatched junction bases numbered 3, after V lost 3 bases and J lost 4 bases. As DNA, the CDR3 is TGTGCCAGCAGTTTCGAGCGGGAGGGATACAATGAGCAGTTCTTC. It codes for CASSFEREGYNEQFF.

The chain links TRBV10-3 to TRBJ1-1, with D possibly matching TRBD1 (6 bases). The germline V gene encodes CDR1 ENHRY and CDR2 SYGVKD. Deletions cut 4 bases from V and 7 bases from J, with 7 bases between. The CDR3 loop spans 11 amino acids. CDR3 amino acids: CAISAGHEAFF. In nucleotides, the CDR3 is TGTGCCATCAGTGCGGGACATGAAGCTTTCTTT.

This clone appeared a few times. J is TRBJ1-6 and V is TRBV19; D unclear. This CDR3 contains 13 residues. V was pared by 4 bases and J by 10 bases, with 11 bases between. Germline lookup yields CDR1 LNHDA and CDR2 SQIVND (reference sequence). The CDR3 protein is CASSTKTGSPLHF. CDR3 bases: TGTGCCAGTAGTACCAAGACTGGGTCACCCCTCCACTTT. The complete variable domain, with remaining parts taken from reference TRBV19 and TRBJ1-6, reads DGGITQSPKYLFRKEGQNVTLSCEQNLNHDAMYWYRQDPGQGLRLIYYSQIVNDFQKGDIAEGYSVSREKKESFPLTVTSAQKNPTAFYLCASSTKTGSPLHFGNGTRLTVT.

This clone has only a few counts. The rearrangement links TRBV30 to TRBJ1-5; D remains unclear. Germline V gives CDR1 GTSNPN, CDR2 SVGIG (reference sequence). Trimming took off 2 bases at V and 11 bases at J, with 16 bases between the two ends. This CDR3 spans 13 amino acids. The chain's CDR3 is CAWSRGSGLAQHF. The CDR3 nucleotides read TGTGCCTGGAGTAGAGGGAGTGGCTTGGCCCAGCATTTT. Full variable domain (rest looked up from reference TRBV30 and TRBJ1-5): SQTIHQWPATLVQPVGSPLSLECTVEGTSNPNLYWYRQAAGRGLQLLFYSVGIGQISSEVPQNLSASRPQDRQFILSSKKLLLSDSGFYLCAWSRGSGLAQHFGDGTRLSIL.

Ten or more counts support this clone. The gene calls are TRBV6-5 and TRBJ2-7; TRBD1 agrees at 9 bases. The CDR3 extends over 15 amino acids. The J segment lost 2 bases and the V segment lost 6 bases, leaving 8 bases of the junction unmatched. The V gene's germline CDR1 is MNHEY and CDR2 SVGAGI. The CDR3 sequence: CASRYRGQGTYEQYF. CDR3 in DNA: TGTGCCAGCAGGTACAGGGGGCAAGGTACCTACGAGCAGTACTTC.

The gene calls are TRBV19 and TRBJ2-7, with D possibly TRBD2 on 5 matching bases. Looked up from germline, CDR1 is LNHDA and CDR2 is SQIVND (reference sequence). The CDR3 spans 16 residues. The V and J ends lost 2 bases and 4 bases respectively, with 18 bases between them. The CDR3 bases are TGTGCCAGTAGTATAACGACGGGGAACCTTCAATACGAGCAGTACTTC. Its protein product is CASSITTGNLQYEQYF. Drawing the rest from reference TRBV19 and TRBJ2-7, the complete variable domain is DGGITQSPKYLFRKEGQNVTLSCEQNLNHDAMYWYRQDPGQGLRLIYYSQIVNDFQKGDIAEGYSVSREKKESFPLTVTSAQKNPTAFYLCASSITTGNLQYEQYFGPGTRLTVT.

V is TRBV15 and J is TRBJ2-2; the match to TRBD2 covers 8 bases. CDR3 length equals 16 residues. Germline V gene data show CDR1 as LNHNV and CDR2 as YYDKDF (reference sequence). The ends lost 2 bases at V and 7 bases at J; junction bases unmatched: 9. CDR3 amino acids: CATSRRQAGGGGELFF. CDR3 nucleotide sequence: TGTGCCACCAGCAGACGGCAAGCCGGGGGGGGCGGGGAGCTGTTTTTT.

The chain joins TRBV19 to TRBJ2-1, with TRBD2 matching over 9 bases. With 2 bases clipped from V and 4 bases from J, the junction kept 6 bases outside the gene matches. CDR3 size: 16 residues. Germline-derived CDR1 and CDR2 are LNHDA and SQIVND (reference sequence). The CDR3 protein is CASSIWREGLYNEQFF. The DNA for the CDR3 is TGTGCCAGTAGTATATGGCGGGAGGGCCTTTACAATGAGCAGTTCTTC.

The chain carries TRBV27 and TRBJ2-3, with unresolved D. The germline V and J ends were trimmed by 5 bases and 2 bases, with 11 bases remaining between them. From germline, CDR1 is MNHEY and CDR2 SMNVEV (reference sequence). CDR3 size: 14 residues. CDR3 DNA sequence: TGTGCCAGCAGTCCGGGTAGCTACACAGATACGCAGTATTTT. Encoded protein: CASSPGSYTDTQYF.

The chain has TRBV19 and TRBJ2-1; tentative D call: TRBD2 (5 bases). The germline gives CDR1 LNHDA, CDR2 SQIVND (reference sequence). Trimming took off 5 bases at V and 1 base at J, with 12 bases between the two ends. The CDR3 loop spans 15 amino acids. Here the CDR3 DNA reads TGTGCCAGTAGTCCCCGGGATATGTCCTACAATGAGCAGTTCTTC. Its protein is CASSPRDMSYNEQFF.

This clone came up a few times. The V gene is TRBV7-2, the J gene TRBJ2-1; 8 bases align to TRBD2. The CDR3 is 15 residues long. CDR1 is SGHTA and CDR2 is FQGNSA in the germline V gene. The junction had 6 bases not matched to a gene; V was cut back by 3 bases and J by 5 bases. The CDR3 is CASSFNGGADNEQFF. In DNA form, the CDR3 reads TGTGCCAGCAGCTTCAACGGGGGGGCGGACAATGAGCAGTTCTTC.